This TCR beta chain was observed in a study of T cell changes during pregnancy in multiple sclerosis. Data came from immunoSEQ multiplex PCR; TCRdb stores just in-frame clones and leaves some out. The table records tens of thousands of clones, roughly nine tenths of them present only once. The CDR3 is 14 amino acids. CDR1 is MNHEY and CDR2 is SMNVEV in the germline V gene (reference sequence). The J segment lost 4 bases and the V segment lost 5 bases, leaving 5 bases of the junction unmatched. The specimen comprised peripheral blood, sampled after pregnancy. The rearrangement uses TRBV27 and TRBJ2-1, with 7 bases aligning to TRBD2. The clonotype originates from a female donor in good health, enrolled as a control in a pregnancy study. In DNA form, the CDR3 reads TGTGCCAGCAGTGGAAGCGGGGAATACAATGAGCAGTTCTTC. It encodes CASSGSGEYNEQFF.